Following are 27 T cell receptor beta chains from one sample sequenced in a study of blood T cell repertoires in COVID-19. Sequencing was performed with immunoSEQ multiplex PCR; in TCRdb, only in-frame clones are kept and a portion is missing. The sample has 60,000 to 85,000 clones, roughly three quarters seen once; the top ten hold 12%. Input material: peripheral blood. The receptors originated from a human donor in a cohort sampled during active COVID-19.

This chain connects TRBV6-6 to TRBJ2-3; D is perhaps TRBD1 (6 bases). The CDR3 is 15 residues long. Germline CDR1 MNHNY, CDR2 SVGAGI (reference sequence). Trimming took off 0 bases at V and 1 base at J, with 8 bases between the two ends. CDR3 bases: TGTGCCAGCAGTTACTCCGGACAGCGCACAGATACGCAGTATTTT. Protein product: CASSYSGQRTDTQYF.

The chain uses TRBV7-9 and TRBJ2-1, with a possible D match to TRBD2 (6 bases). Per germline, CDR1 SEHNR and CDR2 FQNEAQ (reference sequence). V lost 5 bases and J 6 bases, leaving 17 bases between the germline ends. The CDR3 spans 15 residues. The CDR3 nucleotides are TGTGCCAGCAGCCGCTCGGAGGGAGCGGTCAATGAGCAGTTCTTC. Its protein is CASSRSEGAVNEQFF. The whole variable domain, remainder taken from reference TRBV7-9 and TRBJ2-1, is DTGVSQNPRHKITKRGQNVTFRCDPISEHNRLYWYRQTLGQGPEFLTYFQNEAQLEKSRLLSDRFSAERPKGSFSTLEIQRTEQGDSAMYLCASSRSEGAVNEQFFGPGTRLTVL.

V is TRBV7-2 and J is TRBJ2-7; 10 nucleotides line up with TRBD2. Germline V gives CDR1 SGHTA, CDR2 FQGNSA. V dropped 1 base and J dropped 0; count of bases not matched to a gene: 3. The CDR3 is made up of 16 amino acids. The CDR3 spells CASSLVLAGPSYEQYV. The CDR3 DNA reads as TGTGCCAGCAGCTTAGTACTAGCGGGGCCCTCCTACGAGCAGTACGTC.

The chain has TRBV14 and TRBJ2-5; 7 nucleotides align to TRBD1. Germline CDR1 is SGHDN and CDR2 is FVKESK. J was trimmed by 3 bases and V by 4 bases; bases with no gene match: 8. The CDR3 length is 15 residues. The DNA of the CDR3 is TGTGCCAGCAGCCGTCAGAGGGGGCCCGAAGAGACCCAGTACTTC. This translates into CASSRQRGPEETQYF. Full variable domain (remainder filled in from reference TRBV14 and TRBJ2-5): EAGVTQFPSHSVIEKGQTVTLRCDPISGHDNLYWYRRVMGKEIKFLLHFVKESKQDESGMPNNRFLAERTGGTYSTLKVQPAELEDSGVYFCASSRQRGPEETQYFGPGTRLLVL.

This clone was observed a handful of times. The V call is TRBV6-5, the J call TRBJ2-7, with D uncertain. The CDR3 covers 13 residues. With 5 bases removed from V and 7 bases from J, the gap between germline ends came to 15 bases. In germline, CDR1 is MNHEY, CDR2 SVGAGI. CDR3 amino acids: CASSPGLPAEQYV. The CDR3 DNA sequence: TGTGCCAGCAGTCCCGGTCTGCCCGCTGAGCAGTACGTC.

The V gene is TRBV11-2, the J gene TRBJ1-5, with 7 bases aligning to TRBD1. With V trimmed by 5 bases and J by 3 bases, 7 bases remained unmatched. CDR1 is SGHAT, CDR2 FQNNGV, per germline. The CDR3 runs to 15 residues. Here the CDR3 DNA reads TGTGCCAGCAGCCAGGGACAGAGGGACAATCAGCCCCAGCATTTT. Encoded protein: CASSQGQRDNQPQHF.

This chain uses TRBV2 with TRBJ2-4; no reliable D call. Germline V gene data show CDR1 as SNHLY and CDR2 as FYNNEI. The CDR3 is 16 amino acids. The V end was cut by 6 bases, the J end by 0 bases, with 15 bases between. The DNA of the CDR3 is TGTGCCAGCAGCTTCAACAGAAATCTAGCCAAAAACATTCAGTACTTC. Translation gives CASSFNRNLAKNIQYF.

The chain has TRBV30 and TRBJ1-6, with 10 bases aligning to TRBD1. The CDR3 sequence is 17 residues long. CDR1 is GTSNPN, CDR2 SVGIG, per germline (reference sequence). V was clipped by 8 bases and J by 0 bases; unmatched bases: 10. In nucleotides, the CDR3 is TGTGCCCGCGGTTCGGGACAGGGGTCCTCCTATAATTCACCCCTCCACTTT. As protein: CARGSGQGSSYNSPLHF.

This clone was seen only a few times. CDR3 sequence (DNA): TGTGCCAGCAGCTCCCGGACAGCCAACTACGAGCAGTACTTC. As protein: CASSSRTANYEQYF. The rearrangement joins TRBV7-2 to TRBJ2-7, with D perhaps TRBD1 (6 bases). Trimming cost V 4 bases and J 3 bases, with 13 bases left between them. The CDR3 contains 14 residues. Germline V lookup: CDR1 SGHTA, CDR2 FQGNSA.

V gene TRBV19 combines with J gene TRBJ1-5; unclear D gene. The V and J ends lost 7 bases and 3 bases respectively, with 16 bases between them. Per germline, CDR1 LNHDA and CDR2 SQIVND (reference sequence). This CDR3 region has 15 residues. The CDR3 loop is CASTKGGTYNQPQHF. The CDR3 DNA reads TGTGCCAGTACCAAAGGCGGTACCTACAATCAGCCCCAGCATTTT.

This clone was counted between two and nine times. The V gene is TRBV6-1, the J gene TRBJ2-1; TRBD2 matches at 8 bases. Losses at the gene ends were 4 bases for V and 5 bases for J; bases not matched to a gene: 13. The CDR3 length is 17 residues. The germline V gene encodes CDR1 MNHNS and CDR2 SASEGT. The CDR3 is CASSGPGTSGSHNEQFF. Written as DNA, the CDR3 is TGTGCCAGCAGTGGGCCGGGGACTAGTGGGTCCCACAATGAGCAGTTCTTC.

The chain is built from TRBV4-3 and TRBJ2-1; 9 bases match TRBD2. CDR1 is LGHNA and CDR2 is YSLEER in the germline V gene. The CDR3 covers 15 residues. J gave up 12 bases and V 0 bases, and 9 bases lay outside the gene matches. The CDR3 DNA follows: TGCGCCAGCAGCCAAGAAAGGCGGGGGGGACGGGGGCAGTTCTTC. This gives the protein CASSQERRGGRGQFF.

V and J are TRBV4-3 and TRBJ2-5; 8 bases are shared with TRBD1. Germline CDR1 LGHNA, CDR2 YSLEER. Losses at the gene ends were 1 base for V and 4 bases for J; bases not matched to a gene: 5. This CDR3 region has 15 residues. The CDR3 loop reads CASSQVPGTGETQYF. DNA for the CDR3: TGCGCCAGCAGCCAAGTCCCCGGGACAGGAGAGACCCAGTACTTC.

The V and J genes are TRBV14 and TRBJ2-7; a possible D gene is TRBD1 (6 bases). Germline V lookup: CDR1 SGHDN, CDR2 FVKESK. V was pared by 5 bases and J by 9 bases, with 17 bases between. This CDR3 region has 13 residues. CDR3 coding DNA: TGTGCCAGCAGCGTAGACAGGAACACGGTGCAGTACGTC. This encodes CASSVDRNTVQYV.

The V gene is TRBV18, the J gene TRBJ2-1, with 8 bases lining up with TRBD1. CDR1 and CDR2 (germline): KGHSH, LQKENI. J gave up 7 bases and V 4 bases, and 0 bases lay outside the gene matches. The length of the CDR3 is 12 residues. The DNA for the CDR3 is TGTGCCAGCTCACGACAGGGGAATGAGCAGTTCTTC. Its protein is CASSRQGNEQFF.

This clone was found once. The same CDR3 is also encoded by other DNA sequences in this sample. CDR3 amino acids: CASSLGSSRGGFEQYF. The CDR3 DNA sequence: TGTGCCAGCAGCTTAGGTTCCTCGCGGGGGGGTTTCGAGCAGTACTTC. The chain links TRBV7-2 to TRBJ2-7; the match to TRBD2 covers 9 bases. Germline loops: CDR1 SGHTA, CDR2 FQGNSA. The CDR3 extends over 16 amino acids. Unmatched junction bases numbered 10, after V lost 1 base and J lost 6 bases.

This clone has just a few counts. CDR3 region: CASSPRRDEQFF. The CDR3 coding sequence is TGTGCCAGCTCACCAAGGAGGGATGAGCAGTTCTTC. The chain is built from TRBV18 and TRBJ2-1, with D possibly TRBD2 on 6 matching bases. This CDR3 is built from 12 residues. Per germline, CDR1 KGHSH and CDR2 LQKENI. V lost 2 bases to trimming and J lost 8 bases, with 7 bases between them.

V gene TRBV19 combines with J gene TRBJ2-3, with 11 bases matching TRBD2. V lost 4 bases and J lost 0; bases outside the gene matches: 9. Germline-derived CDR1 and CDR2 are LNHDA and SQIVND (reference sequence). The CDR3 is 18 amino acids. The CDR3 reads CASSNSGGAWGSTDTQYF. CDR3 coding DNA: TGTGCCAGTAGTAATAGCGGGGGGGCGTGGGGTAGCACAGATACGCAGTATTTT. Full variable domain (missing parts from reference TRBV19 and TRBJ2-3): DGGITQSPKYLFRKEGQNVTLSCEQNLNHDAMYWYRQDPGQGLRLIYYSQIVNDFQKGDIAEGYSVSREKKESFPLTVTSAQKNPTAFYLCASSNSGGAWGSTDTQYFGPGTRLTVL.

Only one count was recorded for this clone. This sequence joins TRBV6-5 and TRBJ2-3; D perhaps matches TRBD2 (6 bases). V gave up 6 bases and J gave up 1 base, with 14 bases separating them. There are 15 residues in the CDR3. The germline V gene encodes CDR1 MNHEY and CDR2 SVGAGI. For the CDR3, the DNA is TGTGCCAGCAGAAATCCGGGAGCAGGCACAGATACGCAGTATTTT. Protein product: CASRNPGAGTDTQYF.

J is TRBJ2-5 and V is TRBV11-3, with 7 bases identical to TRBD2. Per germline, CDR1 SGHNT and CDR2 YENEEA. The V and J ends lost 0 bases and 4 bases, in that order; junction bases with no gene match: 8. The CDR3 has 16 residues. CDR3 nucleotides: TGTGCCAGCAGCTTAGATAAGCGGGGACTTCCAGAGACCCAGTACTTC. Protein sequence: CASSLDKRGLPETQYF.

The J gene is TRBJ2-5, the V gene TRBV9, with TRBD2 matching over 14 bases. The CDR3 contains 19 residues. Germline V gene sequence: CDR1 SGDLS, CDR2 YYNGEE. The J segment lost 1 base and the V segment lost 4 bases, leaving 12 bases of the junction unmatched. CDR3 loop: CASSPPRGLAGDTQETQYF. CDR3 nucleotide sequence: TGTGCCAGCAGCCCACCCCGGGGACTAGCGGGGGATACCCAAGAGACCCAGTACTTC.

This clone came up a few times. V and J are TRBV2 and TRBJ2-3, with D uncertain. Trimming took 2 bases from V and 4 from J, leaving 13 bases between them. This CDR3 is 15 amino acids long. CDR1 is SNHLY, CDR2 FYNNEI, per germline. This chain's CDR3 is CASSELNGWSDTQYF. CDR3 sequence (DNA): TGTGCCAGCAGTGAATTGAACGGGTGGTCAGATACGCAGTATTTT.

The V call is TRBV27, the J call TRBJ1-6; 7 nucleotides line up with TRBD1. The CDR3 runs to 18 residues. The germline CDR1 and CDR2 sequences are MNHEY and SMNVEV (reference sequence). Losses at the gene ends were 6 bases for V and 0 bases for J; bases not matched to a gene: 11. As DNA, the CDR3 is TGTGCCAGCAGAACATATCGGGACAGTAACTCCTATAATTCACCCCTCCACTTT. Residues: CASRTYRDSNSYNSPLHF.

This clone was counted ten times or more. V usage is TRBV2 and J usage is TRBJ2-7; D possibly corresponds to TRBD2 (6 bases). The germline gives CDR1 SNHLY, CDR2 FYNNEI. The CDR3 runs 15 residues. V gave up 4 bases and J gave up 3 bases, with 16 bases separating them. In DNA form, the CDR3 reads TGTGCCAGCAGTGGAACTAAGTGGGGGGACTACGAGCAGTACTTC. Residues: CASSGTKWGDYEQYF. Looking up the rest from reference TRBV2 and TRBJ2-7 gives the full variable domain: EPEVTQTPSHQVTQMGQEVILRCVPISNHLYFYWYRQILGQKVEFLVSFYNNEISEKSEIFDDQFSVERPDGSNFTLKIRSTKLEDSAMYFCASSGTKWGDYEQYFGPGTRLTVT.

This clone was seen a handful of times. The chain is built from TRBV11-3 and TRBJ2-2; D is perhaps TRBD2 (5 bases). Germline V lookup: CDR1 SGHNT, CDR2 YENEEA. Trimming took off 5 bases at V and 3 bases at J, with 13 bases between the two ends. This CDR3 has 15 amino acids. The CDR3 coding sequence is TGTGCCAGCAGCCTGAGTGGGCGGGACACCGGGGAGCTGTTTTTT. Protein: CASSLSGRDTGELFF.

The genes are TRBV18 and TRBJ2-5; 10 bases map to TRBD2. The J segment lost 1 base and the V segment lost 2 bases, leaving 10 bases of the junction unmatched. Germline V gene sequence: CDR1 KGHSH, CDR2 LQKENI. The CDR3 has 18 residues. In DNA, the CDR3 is TGTGCCAGCTCACCATTGGCTAGCGGGAGACGAGGCCAAGAGACCCAGTACTTC. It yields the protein CASSPLASGRRGQETQYF.

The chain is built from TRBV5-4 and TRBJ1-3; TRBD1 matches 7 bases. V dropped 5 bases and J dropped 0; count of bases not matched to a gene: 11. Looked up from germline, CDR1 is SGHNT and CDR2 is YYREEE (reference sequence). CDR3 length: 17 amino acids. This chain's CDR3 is CASSRTDRPSSGNTIYF. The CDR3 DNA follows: TGTGCCAGCAGTCGGACGGACAGGCCAAGCTCTGGAAACACCATATATTTT.